These 29 T cell receptor beta chains share one sample of origin, sequenced in a study of blood T cell repertoires in COVID-19. Some clones are missing from TCRdb's copy, which holds only in-frame ones; the method was immunoSEQ multiplex PCR. This sample has 85,000 to 100,000 clones, with 70% to 80% found just once. Sequencing input: peripheral blood. These receptors were obtained from a human donor in a cohort sampled during active COVID-19.

The chain uses TRBV5-8 and TRBJ1-2, with 9 bases lining up with TRBD1. The junction had 6 bases not matched to a gene; V was cut back by 1 base and J by 8 bases. The CDR3 consists of 14 residues. Germline V gene sequence: CDR1 SGHTS, CDR2 YDEGEE. This CDR3 is CASSLTGTGKGYTF. Here the CDR3 DNA reads TGTGCCAGCAGCTTGACCGGGACAGGGAAAGGCTACACCTTC. Full variable domain (missing parts from reference TRBV5-8 and TRBJ1-2): EAGVTQSPTHLIKTRGQQATLRCSPISGHTSVYWYQQALGLGLQFLLWYDEGEERNRGNFPPRFSGRQFPNYSSELNVNALELEDSALYLCASSLTGTGKGYTFGSGTRLTVV.

This rearrangement joins TRBV29-1 to TRBJ2-1; TRBD2 aligns across 7 bases. This CDR3 contains 15 residues. The germline V gene encodes CDR1 SQVTM and CDR2 ANQGSEA. With V trimmed by 4 bases and J by 2 bases, 8 bases remained unmatched. The DNA for the CDR3 is TGCAGCGTTGCTACCCTAGCGGAGGCCTACAATGAGCAGTTCTTC. Translating gives CSVATLAEAYNEQFF.

The J gene is TRBJ2-1, the V gene TRBV10-3; 13 bases fit TRBD2. The germline CDR1 and CDR2 sequences are ENHRY and SYGVKD. The length of the CDR3 is 18 residues. Trimming removed 10 bases from V and 0 bases from J; junction bases left unmatched: 12. The CDR3 bases are TGTGCCACGACGGGACTAGCGGGATTACCTAGCTCCTACAATGAGCAGTTCTTC. Its translation: CATTGLAGLPSSYNEQFF.

This clone came up a few times. V and J are TRBV5-6 and TRBJ1-2; D call uncertain. The germline V gene has CDR1 SGHDT and CDR2 YYEEEE. V dropped 0 bases and J dropped 5 bases, with 14 bases sitting between them. The CDR3 length is 15 residues. The CDR3 coding sequence is TGTGCCAGCAGCTTGGTGGGAGGACCCCTATATGGCTACACCTTC. As protein: CASSLVGGPLYGYTF. The full variable domain, with the rest looked up from reference TRBV5-6 and TRBJ1-2, is DAGVTQSPTHLIKTRGQQVTLRCSPKSGHDTVSWYQQALGQGPQFIFQYYEEEERQRGNFPDRFSGHQFPNYSSELNVNALLLGDSALYLCASSLVGGPLYGYTFGSGTRLTVV.

The CDR3 DNA reads as TGCGCCAGCAGCTTGTACGGGAGGGCCCGGGAGCTGTTTTTT. Amino acid sequence: CASSLYGRARELFF. The rearrangement links TRBV5-1 to TRBJ2-2; 8 bases line up with TRBD2. CDR3 size: 14 residues. CDR1 and CDR2 from the germline V gene are SGHRS and YFSETQ. Trimming cost V 1 base and J 9 bases; bases outside gene matches: 5.

This rearrangement joins TRBV13 to TRBJ2-1, with a possible D match to TRBD1 (6 bases). This CDR3 comprises 15 residues. Trimming shortened V by 5 bases and J by 2 bases, and 13 bases separated the two germline ends. CDR1 and CDR2 (germline): PRHDT, FYEKMQ (reference sequence). The CDR3 sequence: CASSLGQNPYNEQFF. The CDR3 bases are TGTGCCAGCAGCCTCGGACAGAACCCCTACAATGAGCAGTTCTTC.

The rearrangement joins TRBV5-4 to TRBJ2-7; 10 bases fit TRBD2. The CDR3 contains 15 residues. Germline CDR1 SGHNT, CDR2 YYREEE (reference sequence). V lost 5 bases, J lost 2 bases, and 7 bases stayed unmatched. CDR3 residues: CASSTTSGAPYEQYF. The CDR3 DNA reads TGTGCCAGCAGTACAACTAGCGGGGCCCCCTACGAGCAGTACTTC. Together with reference TRBV5-4 and TRBJ2-7, the CDR3 gives the full variable domain: ETGVTQSPTHLIKTRGQQVTLRCSSQSGHNTVSWYQQALGQGPQFIFQYYREEENGRGNFPPRFSGLQFPNYSSELNVNALELDDSALYLCASSTTSGAPYEQYFGPGTRLTVT.

The table lists this clone with a count of one. V is TRBV5-8 and J is TRBJ1-4; possible D gene TRBD1, 6 bases. V lost 0 bases and J 11 bases, leaving 11 bases between the germline ends. The CDR3 runs to 13 residues. Germline CDR1 is SGHTS and CDR2 is YDEGEE. DNA of the CDR3: TGTGCCAGCAGCTTGGTTGAGGGGGGGAAACTGTTTTTT. This gives the protein CASSLVEGGKLFF.

This clone has a single count. The chain has TRBV4-2 and TRBJ2-3, with 7 bases aligning to TRBD2. The CDR3 spans 17 residues. Germline assignment: CDR1 LGHNA and CDR2 YNFKEQ. The trim removed 0 bases at V and 6 bases at J, leaving 12 bases unmatched. CDR3 DNA sequence: TGTGCCAGCAGCCAAGATGGGGTGGCGGGAGCGGGTGATACGCAGTATTTT. Its translation is CASSQDGVAGAGDTQYF.

The sample holds one count of this clone. The chain uses TRBV9 and TRBJ2-3; 10 bases line up with TRBD2. The CDR3 loop spans 16 amino acids. From germline, CDR1 is SGDLS and CDR2 YYNGEE. With V trimmed by 2 bases and J by 0 bases, 3 bases remained unmatched. The CDR3, as DNA: TGTGCCAGCAGCGTCAGCGGGAGGGCCAGCACAGATACGCAGTATTTT. This sequence encodes CASSVSGRASTDTQYF.

V gene TRBV6-4 combines with J gene TRBJ1-2; D is perhaps TRBD1 (6 bases). CDR1 MRHNA and CDR2 SNTAGT come from the germline V gene. The CDR3 extends over 12 amino acids. The V gene lost 8 bases and the J gene lost 8 bases, with 15 bases spanning the gap. The CDR3 DNA sequence: TGTGCCAGCTCGCACGGGGGGCGAGGCTACACCTTC. This sequence encodes CASSHGGRGYTF.

The chain couples TRBV30 to TRBJ1-5; 7 nucleotides match TRBD1. The CDR3 consists of 17 residues. With V trimmed by 3 bases and J by 0 bases, 11 bases remained unmatched. The germline gives CDR1 GTSNPN, CDR2 SVGIG (reference sequence). The CDR3 sequence: CAWRRAGTAYSNQPQHF. In DNA form, the CDR3 reads TGTGCCTGGAGAAGGGCCGGGACAGCTTATAGCAATCAGCCCCAGCATTTT.

The V call is TRBV28, the J call TRBJ1-5; 9 positions agree with TRBD1. Germline assignment: CDR1 MDHEN and CDR2 SYDVKM. After removal of 5 bases from V and 1 base from J, the junction contained 12 bases not matched to a gene. This CDR3 is 18 amino acids long. CDR3 residues: CASSTDRGRDGSNQPQHF. In DNA, the CDR3 is TGTGCCAGCAGTACCGACAGGGGGAGGGATGGGAGCAATCAGCCCCAGCATTTT.

The rearrangement links TRBV6-1 to TRBJ2-7, with 12 bases aligning to TRBD2. Unmatched junction bases numbered 16, after V lost 4 bases and J lost 6 bases. The CDR3 sequence is 18 residues long. CDR1 is MNHNS and CDR2 is SASEGT in the germline V gene. DNA of the CDR3: TGTGCCAGCAGTGGGCTACGGCTAGCGGGAGGGCTAGGAGGCGAGCAGTACTTC. Translated: CASSGLRLAGGLGGEQYF.

As DNA, the CDR3 is TGCGCCAGCAGCTTGGGTAGCGGGAGGGCCGGAGGCACAGATACGCAGTATTTT. As protein: CASSLGSGRAGGTDTQYF. The chain combines TRBV5-1 with TRBJ2-3; 11 bases agree with TRBD2. The CDR3 runs to 18 residues. The germline V gene has CDR1 SGHRS and CDR2 YFSETQ. With V trimmed by 0 bases and J by 1 base, 7 bases remained unmatched.

The chain has TRBV30 and TRBJ1-1; D unclear. The germline gives CDR1 GTSNPN, CDR2 SVGIG (reference sequence). This CDR3 comprises 13 residues. V gave up 2 bases and J gave up 0 bases, with 7 bases separating them. This CDR3 reads CAWSSRVNTEAFF. The CDR3 nucleotides read TGTGCCTGGAGTAGTCGGGTGAACACTGAAGCTTTCTTT.

The rearrangement links TRBV3-1 (or the pseudogene TRBV3-2) to TRBJ1-2, with 11 bases identical to TRBD1. The CDR3 is 13 residues long. Germline values: CDR1 LGHDT, CDR2 YNNKEL (reference sequence). Trimming cost V 5 bases and J 7 bases; bases outside gene matches: 3. The CDR3 bases are TGTGCCAGCAGCGGACAGGGGGCGGGTGGCTACACCTTC. Translating gives CASSGQGAGGYTF.

In its sample, this clone was seen a few times. V usage is TRBV2 and J usage is TRBJ2-3; maybe TRBD1 (6 bases). The CDR3 is 16 amino acids. CDR1 SNHLY and CDR2 FYNNEI come from the germline V gene. The V end lost 6 bases, the J end lost 2 bases, and 18 bases lay between the germline ends. The CDR3 DNA reads as TGTGCCAGCAGGGCGGGTGGCAGGGGATTCACAGATACGCAGTATTTT. It codes for CASRAGGRGFTDTQYF.

CDR3 in amino acids: CASSSNAAGGSEQYF. The CDR3 DNA is TGTGCCAGTAGTAGTAATGCGGCGGGAGGGTCCGAGCAGTACTTC. V and J are TRBV19 and TRBJ2-7, with 9 bases identical to TRBD2. Trimming took 4 bases from V and 6 from J; bases not matched to a gene: 10. The germline CDR1 and CDR2 sequences are LNHDA and SQIVND (reference sequence). The CDR3 length is 15 residues.

V and J are TRBV5-1 and TRBJ2-7; weak D call: TRBD1 (5 bases). CDR3 size: 12 residues. Trimming took 7 bases from V and 4 from J, leaving 12 bases between them. Per the germline V gene, CDR1 is SGHRS and CDR2 is YFSETQ. CDR3 sequence reads: CASGADLYEQYF. CDR3 nucleotide sequence: TGCGCCAGCGGGGCGGATTTGTACGAGCAGTACTTC.

The J gene is TRBJ2-5, the V gene TRBV15; the D gene is possibly TRBD2 (5 bases). The germline CDR1 and CDR2 sequences are LNHNV and YYDKDF (reference sequence). The CDR3 sequence is 12 residues long. The germline V and J ends were trimmed by 5 bases and 4 bases, with 8 bases remaining between them. In nucleotides, the CDR3 is TGTGCCACCAGCGAAGGGAGAGAGACCCAGTACTTC. Amino acid sequence: CATSEGRETQYF.

This clone was observed a handful of times. This sequence joins TRBV19 and TRBJ2-3; 11 nucleotides agree with TRBD1. Unmatched junction bases numbered 5, after V lost 4 bases and J lost 5 bases. The CDR3 runs 15 residues. The germline gives CDR1 LNHDA, CDR2 SQIVND (reference sequence). The CDR3 region is CASSTGQGAGDTQYF. For the CDR3, the DNA is TGTGCCAGTAGTACCGGACAGGGGGCCGGAGATACGCAGTATTTT. The full variable domain, completed using reference TRBV19 and TRBJ2-3, is DGGITQSPKYLFRKEGQNVTLSCEQNLNHDAMYWYRQDPGQGLRLIYYSQIVNDFQKGDIAEGYSVSREKKESFPLTVTSAQKNPTAFYLCASSTGQGAGDTQYFGPGTRLTVL.

The rearrangement links TRBV7-9 to TRBJ1-6; 8 nucleotides line up with TRBD1. V lost 7 bases to trimming and J lost 6 bases; unmatched junction nucleotides: 5. The CDR3 is 14 amino acids. Germline CDR1 is SEHNR and CDR2 is FQNEAQ (reference sequence). The chain's CDR3 is CASTLGQANSPLHF. The CDR3 nucleotides read TGTGCCAGCACCCTGGGACAGGCTAATTCACCCCTCCACTTT.

The chain couples TRBV18 to TRBJ1-1; D unclear. V lost 2 bases and J 5 bases, leaving 9 bases between the germline ends. The CDR3 runs 13 residues. The V gene's germline CDR1 is KGHSH and CDR2 LQKENI. For the CDR3, the DNA is TGTGCCAGCTCACCATCCGGGGAGACTGAAGCTTTCTTT. Protein product: CASSPSGETEAFF.

The V gene is TRBV18, the J gene TRBJ1-1, with D perhaps TRBD1 (6 bases). Trimming shortened V by 1 base and J by 4 bases, and 19 bases separated the two germline ends. The CDR3 runs to 17 residues. CDR1 is KGHSH, CDR2 LQKENI, per germline. CDR3 residues: CASSPQIGPGEPTEAFF. The CDR3, as DNA: TGTGCCAGCTCACCACAAATTGGTCCAGGGGAGCCCACTGAAGCTTTCTTT.

The chain is built from TRBV4-3 and TRBJ2-7; TRBD1 might be the D (5 bases). This CDR3 contains 14 residues. Trimming cost V 0 bases and J 6 bases, with 12 bases left between them. Germline V gene sequence: CDR1 LGHNA, CDR2 YSLEER. CDR3 sequence (DNA): TGCGCCAGCAGCCAAGATCCAGGGTGGGGCGAGCAGTACTTC. It specifies CASSQDPGWGEQYF.

The rearrangement uses TRBV11-2 and TRBJ1-2; a possible D gene is TRBD1 (6 bases). The germline V gene has CDR1 SGHAT and CDR2 FQNNGV. Between the trimmed V and J ends, which lost 2 bases and 2 bases, there was a span of 9 bases. This CDR3 region has 14 residues. The CDR3 DNA reads as TGTGCCAGCAGCTTAAGCAGGGGAAACTATGGCTACACCTTC. Translating it yields CASSLSRGNYGYTF. The variable domain in full, with the rest retrieved from reference TRBV11-2 and TRBJ1-2, is EAGVAQSPRYKIIEKRQSVAFWCNPISGHATLYWYQQILGQGPKLLIQFQNNGVVDDSQLPKDRFSAERLKGVDSTLKIQPAKLEDSAVYLCASSLSRGNYGYTFGSGTRLTVV.

The chain recombines TRBV2 with TRBJ2-3; 16 bases align to TRBD2. Germline V lookup: CDR1 SNHLY, CDR2 FYNNEI. J was trimmed by 5 bases and V by 6 bases; bases with no gene match: 11. The CDR3 spans 18 residues. DNA for the CDR3: TGTGCCAGCAGCCCCGGGACTAGCGGGAGGGGTAGGAAAGATACGCAGTATTTT. Residues: CASSPGTSGRGRKDTQYF. Based on the CDR3 plus reference TRBV2 and TRBJ2-3, the full variable domain is EPEVTQTPSHQVTQMGQEVILRCVPISNHLYFYWYRQILGQKVEFLVSFYNNEISEKSEIFDDQFSVERPDGSNFTLKIRSTKLEDSAMYFCASSPGTSGRGRKDTQYFGPGTRLTVL.

This sequence joins TRBV4-3 and TRBJ1-2; 8 bases are shared with TRBD1. The germline V gene has CDR1 LGHNA and CDR2 YSLEER. The CDR3 covers 14 residues. The V segment lost 6 bases and the J segment 4 bases; nucleotides outside the gene matches: 7. CDR3 DNA: TGCGCCAGCAGACCCCCAGGGGGCAGCTATGGCTACACCTTC. Amino acid sequence: CASRPPGGSYGYTF.